Presented here are 8 T cell receptor beta chains from one specimen sequenced in a study of blood T cell repertoires in COVID-19. Repertoires were generated with immunoSEQ multiplex PCR, while TCRdb's copy carries only in-frame clones and drops some. This table has over 300,000 clones, roughly 90% appearing once. Material for sequencing was peripheral blood. The receptors derive from a man aged 35-49 years with acute or convalescent COVID-19.

The CDR3 loop reads CASRALTGSGNTIYF. The DNA for the CDR3 is TGTGCCAGCAGGGCATTGACAGGCTCTGGAAACACCATATATTTT. The chain uses TRBV11-2 and TRBJ1-3; D may be TRBD1 (6 bases). Trimming left V 6 bases short and J 0 bases short, with 12 bases between. This CDR3 region has 15 residues. Germline CDR1 SGHAT, CDR2 FQNNGV.

The chain joins TRBV30 to TRBJ2-5; TRBD1 matches at 8 bases. Germline assignment: CDR1 GTSNPN and CDR2 SVGIG (reference sequence). The CDR3 is 12 amino acids. With 7 bases clipped from V and 7 bases from J, the junction kept 8 bases outside the gene matches. Here the CDR3 DNA reads TGTGCCTTGACCGACGGACAGGGGACCCAGTACTTC. This gives the protein CALTDGQGTQYF. The whole variable domain, filled in from reference TRBV30 and TRBJ2-5, reads SQTIHQWPATLVQPVGSPLSLECTVEGTSNPNLYWYRQAAGRGLQLLFYSVGIGQISSEVPQNLSASRPQDRQFILSSKKLLLSDSGFYLCALTDGQGTQYFGPGTRLLVL.

The chain is built from TRBV10-3 and TRBJ1-6; D remains unclear. The germline V and J ends were trimmed by 6 bases and 2 bases, with 11 bases remaining between them. The CDR3 runs 15 residues. CDR1 ENHRY and CDR2 SYGVKD come from the germline V gene. As DNA, the CDR3 is TGTGCCATCAGGGATTCCGGGACCTATAATTCACCCCTCCACTTT. Its protein is CAIRDSGTYNSPLHF.

The V and J genes are TRBV7-2 and TRBJ2-2; 7 bases align to TRBD1. The CDR3 length is 14 residues. In germline, CDR1 is SGHTA, CDR2 FQGNSA. Trimming took 6 bases from V and 3 from J; bases not matched to a gene: 4. CDR3 bases: TGTGCCAGCAGGCCGGGACAGCACACCGGGGAGCTGTTTTTT. Protein: CASRPGQHTGELFF.

V is TRBV5-6 and J is TRBJ2-5; 9 bases are a match to TRBD1. CDR1 SGHDT and CDR2 YYEEEE come from the germline V gene. The CDR3 is made up of 14 amino acids. V trimming: 0 bases; J trimming: 7 bases; junction bases outside the gene matches: 4. The CDR3 sequence: CASSLGGQGGTQYF. CDR3 in DNA: TGTGCCAGCAGCTTGGGGGGACAGGGAGGGACCCAGTACTTC.

V and J are TRBV3-1 (or the pseudogene TRBV3-2) and TRBJ2-5, with TRBD2 matching 8 bases. J gave up 3 bases and V 1 base, and 4 bases lay outside the gene matches. This CDR3 has 15 residues. Germline values: CDR1 LGHDT, CDR2 YNNKEL (reference sequence). The CDR3 nucleotides are TGTGCCAGCAGCCAAGTGACTAGCGTGAAAGAGACCCAGTACTTC. Amino acid sequence: CASSQVTSVKETQYF.

This clone was observed a few times. The rearrangement joins TRBV5-8 to TRBJ2-1; possible D gene TRBD2, 5 bases. The germline V gene has CDR1 SGHTS and CDR2 YDEGEE. The CDR3 is 16 residues long. V lost 0 bases to trimming and J lost 8 bases, with 18 bases between them. The CDR3 DNA follows: TGTGCCAGCAGCTTGGCCGAGGAGGCCCTATTCGATGAGCAGTTCTTC. Residues: CASSLAEEALFDEQFF.

The chain recombines TRBV18 with TRBJ1-1, with D maybe TRBD1 (5 bases). V gave up 2 bases and J gave up 4 bases, with 14 bases separating them. Germline CDR1 reads KGHSH; CDR2 reads LQKENI. This CDR3 has 15 amino acids. The CDR3 is CASSPIAGQGTEAFF. The CDR3 region has the DNA TGTGCCAGCTCACCAATAGCGGGGCAGGGCACTGAAGCTTTCTTT.